This paragraph reports one T cell receptor (beta chain). Its specificity is not known. This entry comes from a study of cytomegalovirus exposure and HLA in healthy donors. PCR employed 60 Vbeta and 13 Jbeta primers. The repertoire was sequenced with immunoSEQ multiplex PCR; TCRdb's copy has only in-frame clones and lacks some. The profile covers around 140,000 clones, with around 78% appearing a single time and about 2.2% taken by the ten largest. General observations from the study: Later on, an analysis tied 15,000 to 20,000 TCR beta sequences to HLA alleles at 0.05 false discovery rate. Sequences of the TCR beta chain were said to predict the HLA-A and HLA-B alleles of most subjects accurately.

The CDR3 spans 14 residues. Germline V gene lookup returns CDR1 SGHTA and CDR2 FQGNSA. V lost 1 base, J lost 1 base, and 6 bases lay in between. The specimen sequenced was PBMCs. This clonotype originated in a woman in her late teens or twenties in good health and CMV-seropositive. The rearrangement links TRBV7-2 to TRBJ2-3; D possibly corresponds to TRBD1 (5 bases). The chain's CDR3 is CASSLGQRTDTQYF. CDR3 DNA: TGTGCCAGCAGCTTAGGACAGCGCACAGATACGCAGTATTTT.